Sequencing of this T cell receptor beta chain was carried out in a study of response to subunit inactivated influenza vaccine. V dropped 11 bases and J dropped 2 bases, with 15 bases sitting between them. The CDR3 spans 13 residues. Germline loops: CDR1 SNHLY, CDR2 FYNNEI. TCRdb re-called the RT-PCR reads with MiXCR, one entry per CDR3 protein. This table has approximately 230,000 distinct CDR3 sequences, 12% appearing once. Study outcomes and limitations: The authors proposed limited new T cell recruitment per seasonal influenza vaccination.

Remarks on this clonotype: Antigen specificity is unknown.

The chain links TRBV2 to TRBJ1-2; D is possibly TRBD1 (5 bases). The sample was non-naive T cells sorted from PBMCs, taken less than 15 days before vaccination. This clonotype was obtained from a man aged 45 to 65 who received an inactivated influenza vaccine. CDR3: CAGATTANYGYTF. Here the CDR3 DNA reads TGTGCCGGGGCTACGACAGCAAACTATGGCTACACCTTC.